A single sample is the source of the 24 T cell receptor beta chains below, sequenced in a study of breast tumors, draining lymph nodes, adjacent tissues. TCRdb re-analysed the multiplex PCR reads in MiXCR, keeping a single row per CDR3 protein. Of about 270,000 distinct CDR3 sequences listed, 30% are singletons. The lymph nodes were axillary draining lymph nodes from breast cancer patients. The sample taken for sequencing was axillary lymph node tissue. Receptor source: a female donor with breast cancer. Some clones in this sample may be carry-over from other donors' samples.

This clonotype has at least ten counts. The V gene is TRBV6-5, the J gene TRBJ2-3; D unclear. Germline V gives CDR1 MNHEY, CDR2 SVGAGI. With 1 base removed from V and 0 bases from J, the gap between germline ends came to 5 bases. The CDR3 consists of 14 residues. The CDR3 nucleotides are TGTGCCAGCAGTTACTACGCTAGCACAGATACGCAGTATTTT. It translates to CASSYYASTDTQYF.

The sample holds many counts of this clonotype. The CDR3 loop reads CASSLVRVNEQFF. The CDR3 DNA reads TGTGCCAGCAGCTTAGTCAGGGTCAATGAGCAGTTCTTC. The chain is built from TRBV11-2 and TRBJ2-1, with D perhaps TRBD1 (5 bases). In germline, CDR1 is SGHAT, CDR2 FQNNGV. The V end lost 1 base, the J end lost 6 bases, and 7 bases lay between the germline ends. This CDR3 is 13 amino acids long.

The chain uses TRBV10-3 and TRBJ1-3; 7 bases match TRBD1. Trimming at V came to 6 bases and at J to 2 bases, leaving 10 bases not matched to a gene. CDR1 is ENHRY and CDR2 is SYGVKD in the germline V gene. CDR3 length: 16 residues. CDR3 sequence reads: CAISGRGTVAGNTIYF. The CDR3 DNA follows: TGTGCCATCAGCGGAAGGGGGACAGTAGCTGGAAACACCATATATTTT.

The CDR3: CASSPHFPSGRGVPYEQYF. The CDR3 DNA follows: TGTGCCAGCAGCCCCCACTTCCCATCGGGAAGAGGGGTTCCCTACGAGCAGTACTTC. The chain combines TRBV7-2 with TRBJ2-7, with D possibly called TRBD1 or TRBD2 (5 bases each). Germline V gene sequence: CDR1 SGHTA, CDR2 FQGNSA. This CDR3 has 19 amino acids. Trimming stripped 5 bases from V and 2 bases from J, with 28 bases between.

On this clonotype: Because the CDR3 is missing its conserved closing phenylalanine or tryptophan, this is likely a read error. This chain uses TRBV7-2 with TRBJ2-3; weak D call: TRBD2 (5 bases). The CDR3 totals 15 residues. Germline V gene sequence: CDR1 SGHTA, CDR2 FQGNSA. V was shortened by 3 bases and J by 0 bases, with 10 bases between the two germline ends. In DNA, the CDR3 is TGTGCCAGCAGCTTGGATGGGAGAAGCACAGATACGCAGTATCTT. Its protein is CASSLDGRSTDTQYL.

There are many counts of this clonotype. The rearrangement joins TRBV7-6 to TRBJ2-7; D might be TRBD1 (6 bases). Germline V gene data show CDR1 as SGHVS and CDR2 as FNYEAQ. V was pared by 2 bases and J by 6 bases, with 8 bases between. The CDR3 has 12 amino acids. The CDR3 protein is CASSLRGSEQYF. The CDR3 coding sequence is TGTGCCAGCAGCTTAAGGGGGTCCGAGCAGTACTTC.

The V and J genes are TRBV5-1 and TRBJ1-1, with 8 bases matching TRBD1. From germline, CDR1 is SGHRS and CDR2 YFSETQ. The junction had 2 bases not matched to a gene; V was cut back by 3 bases and J by 1 base. There are 14 residues in the CDR3. CDR3 sequence: CASSWTGPNTEAFF. In DNA, the CDR3 is TGCGCCAGCAGCTGGACAGGGCCGAACACTGAAGCTTTCTTT.

This clonotype was detected ten times or more. J is TRBJ1-5 and V is TRBV12-3 or TRBV12-4, with 10 positions matching TRBD1. J gave up 3 bases and V 1 base, and 3 bases lay outside the gene matches. The CDR3 runs to 16 residues. In DNA form, the CDR3 reads TGTGCCAGCAGTTTAGGGGGACAGGGGCTCAATCAGCCCCAGCATTTT. Its protein product is CASSLGGQGLNQPQHF.

This clonotype was detected many times. The chain is built from TRBV6-6 and TRBJ1-6; D is ambiguous. The CDR3 is 14 amino acids. Looked up from germline, CDR1 is MNHNY and CDR2 is SVGAGI (reference sequence). V lost 0 bases, J lost 8 bases, and 8 bases lay in between. CDR3 coding DNA: TGTGCCAGCAGTTACTCTGATACGGATTCACCCCTCCACTTT. It is translated as CASSYSDTDSPLHF.

This clonotype was observed at least ten times. The chain links TRBV7-8 to TRBJ2-7; possible D gene TRBD1, 5 bases. Trimming cost V 2 bases and J 3 bases, with 8 bases left between them. Germline CDR1 and CDR2: SGHVS and FQNEAQ. There are 13 residues in the CDR3. CDR3 loop: CASSLLGDYEQYF. In nucleotides, the CDR3 is TGTGCCAGCAGCTTACTAGGGGACTACGAGCAGTACTTC.

As concerns this clonotype: The junction shows a germline mismatch at one end, possibly a read error. The chain employs TRBV20-1 and TRBJ1-5, with a tentative D call TRBD1 (5 bases). This CDR3 has 15 amino acids. Germline V CDR1 and CDR2: DFQATT, SNEGSKA (reference sequence). The CDR3 coding sequence is TGCAGTGCGGCCGCCGGGACGGTTAGCACTCAGCCCCAGCATTTT. It yields the protein CSAAAGTVSTQPQHF.

The chain employs TRBV10-2 and TRBJ1-2, with a possible D match to TRBD1 (5 bases). The V gene's germline CDR1 is WSHSY and CDR2 SAAADI. The CDR3 totals 17 residues. Trimming removed 7 bases at V and 0 bases at J, with 21 bases between. CDR3: CASTEPGRGPSNYGYTF. CDR3 sequence (DNA): TGCGCCAGCACTGAACCGGGACGGGGCCCGTCTAACTATGGCTACACCTTC.

This clonotype came up many times. This chain links TRBV20-1 with TRBJ1-6, with 7 bases that match TRBD1. CDR1 is DFQATT and CDR2 is SNEGSKA in the germline V gene (reference sequence). V trimming: 6 bases; J trimming: 4 bases; junction bases outside the gene matches: 6. This CDR3 comprises 14 residues. This CDR3 is CSARTGVYNSPLHF. The CDR3 DNA reads TGCAGTGCACGAACAGGGGTTTATAATTCACCCCTCCACTTT.

In this sample, this clonotype turned up many times. The chain uses TRBV9 and TRBJ1-6; D is unresolved. Germline V gene lookup returns CDR1 SGDLS and CDR2 YYNGEE. The CDR3 totals 15 residues. V shed 3 bases and J shed 7 bases, with 14 bases lying between them. This chain's CDR3 is CASSENRAINSPLHF. The CDR3, as DNA: TGTGCCAGCAGCGAAAACCGGGCCATCAATTCACCCCTCCACTTT.

On this clonotype itself: This may stem from a read error, because a much larger clone lies one nucleotide away. The chain links TRBV5-8 to TRBJ1-2, with a tentative D call TRBD1 (5 bases). V gave up 3 bases and J gave up 8 bases, with 17 bases separating them. CDR1 SGHTS and CDR2 YDEGEE come from the germline V gene. This CDR3 has 14 amino acids. This CDR3 reads CASSSGQGPEGYTF. The DNA of the CDR3 is TGTGCCAGCAGCTCGGGGCAGGGCCCTGAGGGCTACACCTTC. Together with reference TRBV5-8 and TRBJ1-2, the CDR3 gives the full variable domain: EAGVTQSPTHLIKTRGQQATLRCSPISGHTSVYWYQQALGLGLQFLLWYDEGEERNRGNFPPRFSGRQFPNYSSELNVNALELEDSALYLCASSSGQGPEGYTFGSGTRLTVV.

This clonotype was observed at least ten times. CDR3 residues: CASKGTAPGNQPQHF. The DNA for the CDR3 is TGTGCCAGTAAGGGGACAGCGCCTGGCAATCAGCCCCAGCATTTT. This chain connects TRBV19 to TRBJ1-5; TRBD1 aligns across 7 bases. CDR1 is LNHDA and CDR2 is SQIVND in the germline V gene (reference sequence). The CDR3 covers 15 residues. The V segment lost 7 bases and the J segment 2 bases; nucleotides outside the gene matches: 8.

This clonotype was detected ten times or more. Sequence at one end of the junction differs from germline and may be a read error. The chain employs TRBV7-7 and TRBJ2-2; 9 bases agree with TRBD1. Germline CDR1 and CDR2: SSHAT and FNYEAQ (reference sequence). The CDR3 spans 15 residues. The CDR3 nucleotides are TGTGCTAGCAGCCCTAGGACAGGGGCAACCGGGGAGCTGTTTTTT. Translation: CASSPRTGATGELFF.

The J gene is TRBJ2-5, the V gene TRBV6-6; D perhaps matches TRBD2 (6 bases). The CDR3 extends over 13 amino acids. V was shortened by 7 bases and J by 2 bases, with 11 bases between the two germline ends. The germline gives CDR1 MNHNY, CDR2 SVGAGI (reference sequence). CDR3 nucleotides: TGTGCCAGCAACCAGGGACTTCAAGAGACCCAGTACTTC. Its protein product is CASNQGLQETQYF.

There are many counts of this clonotype. The V and J genes are TRBV4-1 and TRBJ2-1; 7 positions agree with TRBD1. The length of the CDR3 is 14 residues. The germline V gene encodes CDR1 MGHRA and CDR2 YSYEKL. V gave up 1 base and J gave up 6 bases; unmatched junction bases: 3. CDR3 coding DNA: TGCGCCAGCAGCCAAGTAGGGGGCCCCAATGAGCAGTTCTTC. Its translation is CASSQVGGPNEQFF.

This clonotype has ten or more counts. CDR3 sequence (DNA): TGTGCCAGCAGCGTACGACAGGATAATTCACCCCTCCACTTT. This gives the protein CASSVRQDNSPLHF. The chain is built from TRBV9 and TRBJ1-6; tentatively, D is TRBD1 (6 bases). The V gene's germline CDR1 is SGDLS and CDR2 YYNGEE. The CDR3 has 14 amino acids. V shed 1 base and J shed 5 bases, with 7 bases lying between them.

This clonotype was counted a few times. This chain connects TRBV28 to TRBJ2-6; 10 nucleotides agree with TRBD1. Germline V gene sequence: CDR1 MDHEN, CDR2 SYDVKM. There are 18 residues in the CDR3. Trimming cost V 4 bases and J 1 base; bases outside gene matches: 7. The CDR3 reads CASSSIPGQGSGANVLTF. CDR3 coding DNA: TGTGCCAGCAGTTCGATCCCGGGACAGGGGTCTGGGGCCAACGTCCTGACTTTC.

Only one count was recorded for this clonotype. The chain has TRBV20-1 and TRBJ2-5; D not resolved. Trimming stripped 1 base from V and 4 bases from J, with 7 bases between. The CDR3 runs 12 residues. Germline V gene lookup returns CDR1 DFQATT and CDR2 SNEGSKA (reference sequence). The CDR3 is CSARGSRETQYF. In DNA, the CDR3 is TGCAGTGCTAGAGGCAGCCGAGAGACCCAGTACTTC.

V usage is TRBV29-1 and J usage is TRBJ1-2; 8 bases agree with TRBD1. V lost 8 bases and J lost 5; bases outside the gene matches: 10. CDR1 SQVTM and CDR2 ANQGSEA come from the germline V gene. The CDR3 contains 13 residues. The CDR3 sequence is CSLARQGIYGYTF. For the CDR3, the DNA is TGCAGCTTGGCGAGACAGGGGATTTATGGCTACACCTTC.

The chain recombines TRBV12-3 or TRBV12-4 with TRBJ1-6, with D perhaps TRBD1 (5 bases). CDR3 length equals 12 residues. Trimming took off 6 bases at V and 11 bases at J, with 11 bases between the two ends. The CDR3 DNA reads as TGTGCCAGCAGGCCCGGGACTACACCCCTCCACTTT. Translated: CASRPGTTPLHF.